This entry is about one TCR beta chain. Data came from immunoSEQ multiplex PCR; TCRdb stores just in-frame clones and leaves some out. The profile shows fewer than 70,000 clones, approximately 80% of them singletons. The data originate from a study of OX40 agonist ivuxolimab in advanced cancers. Germline V lookup: CDR1 SGHRS, CDR2 YFSETQ. V dropped 4 bases and J dropped 1 base, with 9 bases sitting between them. This CDR3 region has 14 residues. This material consisted of CD4+ or CD8+ T cells sorted from blood, taken in a trial of the OX40 agonist ivuxolimab. The receptor's source is an adult with an advanced solid tumor such as melanoma, head and neck, liver or kidney cancer. The V call is TRBV5-1, the J call TRBJ1-5; tentatively, D is TRBD1 (5 bases). The CDR3 nucleotides read TGCGCCAGCAGCCTCGGACAAAGCAATCAGCCCCAGCATTTT. The encoded protein is CASSLGQSNQPQHF.